This entry lists 5 T cell receptor beta chains sequenced from one sample in a study of blood T cell repertoires in COVID-19. Produced via immunoSEQ multiplex PCR; TCRdb's table is partial and in-frame only. Of 200,000 to 250,000 clones listed, approximately 85% were seen once; the top ten hold roughly 2%. The sample consisted of PBMCs or T cells enriched from blood (not recorded which). These TCRs come from a woman aged 50 to 60 who had recovered from COVID-19.

The V gene is TRBV19, the J gene TRBJ2-7, with a possible D match to TRBD2 (5 bases). From germline, CDR1 is LNHDA and CDR2 SQIVND (reference sequence). Trimming stripped 5 bases from V and 7 bases from J, with 24 bases between. The CDR3 has 16 amino acids. As DNA, the CDR3 is TGTGCCAGTAGTCCCCCGAGCCCTCCGGAGGATAGGGAGCAGTACTTC. It codes for CASSPPSPPEDREQYF.

Here the CDR3 DNA reads TGCGCCAGCAGCTTGGAAACAGGACGAGACACCATATATTTT. Amino acids: CASSLETGRDTIYF. The genes are TRBV5-1 and TRBJ1-3; D may be TRBD1 (5 bases). V lost 0 bases, J lost 8 bases, and 12 bases lay in between. This CDR3 contains 14 residues. The germline V gene encodes CDR1 SGHRS and CDR2 YFSETQ.

This chain connects TRBV11-2 to TRBJ1-3, with 9 bases that match TRBD1. This CDR3 is built from 14 residues. Germline V gene data show CDR1 as SGHAT and CDR2 as FQNNGV. The trim removed 5 bases at V and 8 bases at J, leaving 7 bases unmatched. CDR3 sequence: CASSRTGAPDTIYF. In nucleotides, the CDR3 is TGTGCCAGCAGCCGGACAGGGGCACCGGACACCATATATTTT. The entire variable domain, with the rest obtained from reference TRBV11-2 and TRBJ1-3, is as follows: EAGVAQSPRYKIIEKRQSVAFWCNPISGHATLYWYQQILGQGPKLLIQFQNNGVVDDSQLPKDRFSAERLKGVDSTLKIQPAKLEDSAVYLCASSRTGAPDTIYFGEGSWLTVV.

V gene TRBV27 combines with J gene TRBJ1-1; tentative D call: TRBD1 (6 bases). The CDR3 sequence is 15 residues long. Germline-derived CDR1 and CDR2 are MNHEY and SMNVEV (reference sequence). The V gene lost 5 bases and the J gene lost 5 bases, with 18 bases spanning the gap. The CDR3 spells CASSIYRVSGTEAFF. CDR3 DNA sequence: TGTGCCAGCAGTATCTACAGGGTGTCTGGGACTGAAGCTTTCTTT.

The table lists this clone with a few counts. This chain connects TRBV5-6 to TRBJ1-6; possibly TRBD1 for D (6 bases). CDR3 length: 17 residues. V was cut by 4 bases and J by 3 bases, with 17 bases left in between. CDR1 is SGHDT, CDR2 YYEEEE, per germline. The CDR3 DNA is TGTGCCAGCAGCCGACAGGCGCAACTCCTCTATAATTCACCCCTCCACTTT. Its translation is CASSRQAQLLYNSPLHF.